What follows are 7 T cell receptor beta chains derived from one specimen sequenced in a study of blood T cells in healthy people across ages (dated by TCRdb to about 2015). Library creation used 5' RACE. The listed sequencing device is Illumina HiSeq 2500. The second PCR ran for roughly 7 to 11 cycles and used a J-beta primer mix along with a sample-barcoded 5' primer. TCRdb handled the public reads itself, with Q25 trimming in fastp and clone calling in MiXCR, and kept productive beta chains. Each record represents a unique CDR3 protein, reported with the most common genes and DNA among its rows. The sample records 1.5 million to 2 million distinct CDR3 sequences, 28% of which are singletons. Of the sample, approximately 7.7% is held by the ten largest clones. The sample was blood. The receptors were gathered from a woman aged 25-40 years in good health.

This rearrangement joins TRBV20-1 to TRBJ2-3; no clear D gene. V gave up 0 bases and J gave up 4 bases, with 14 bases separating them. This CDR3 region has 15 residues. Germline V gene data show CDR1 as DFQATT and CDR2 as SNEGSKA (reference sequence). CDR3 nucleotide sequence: TGCAGTGCTAGAGACTGGACGATATACCCAGATACGCAGTATTTT. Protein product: CSARDWTIYPDTQYF.

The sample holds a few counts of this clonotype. CDR3 sequence reads: CASSSSGGATHEQFF. For the CDR3, the DNA is TGCGCCAGCAGCTCCAGCGGGGGGGCCACACATGAGCAGTTCTTC. The V call is TRBV5-1, the J call TRBJ2-1; 10 bases map to TRBD2. The CDR3 length is 15 residues. Trimming cost V 3 bases and J 8 bases; bases outside gene matches: 8. Germline CDR1 and CDR2: SGHRS and YFSETQ. Drawing the rest from reference TRBV5-1 and TRBJ2-1, the complete variable domain is KAGVTQTPRYLIKTRGQQVTLSCSPISGHRSVSWYQQTPGQGLQFLFEYFSETQRNKGNFPGRFSGRQFSNSRSEMNVSTLELGDSALYLCASSSSGGATHEQFFGPGTRLTVL.

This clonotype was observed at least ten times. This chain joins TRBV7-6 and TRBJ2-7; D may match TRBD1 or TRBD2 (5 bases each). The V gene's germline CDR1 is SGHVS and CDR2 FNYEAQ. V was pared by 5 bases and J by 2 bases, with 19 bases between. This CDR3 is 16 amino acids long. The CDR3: CASSLQPGPPAYEQYF. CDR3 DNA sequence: TGTGCCAGCAGCCTCCAGCCGGGACCCCCTGCCTACGAGCAGTACTTC.

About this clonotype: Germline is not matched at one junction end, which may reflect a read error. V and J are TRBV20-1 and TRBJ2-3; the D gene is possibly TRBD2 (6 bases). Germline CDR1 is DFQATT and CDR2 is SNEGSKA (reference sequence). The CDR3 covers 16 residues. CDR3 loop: CSARDLAGPSTDTRYF. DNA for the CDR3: TGCAGTGCTAGAGATCTGGCGGGACCTAGCACAGATACGCGGTATTTT.

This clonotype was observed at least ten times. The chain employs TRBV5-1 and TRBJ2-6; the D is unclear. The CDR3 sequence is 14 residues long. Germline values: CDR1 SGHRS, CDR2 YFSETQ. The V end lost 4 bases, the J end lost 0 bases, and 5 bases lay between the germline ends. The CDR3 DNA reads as TGCGCCAGCAGCCAGTACTCTGGGGCCAACGTCCTGACTTTC. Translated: CASSQYSGANVLTF.

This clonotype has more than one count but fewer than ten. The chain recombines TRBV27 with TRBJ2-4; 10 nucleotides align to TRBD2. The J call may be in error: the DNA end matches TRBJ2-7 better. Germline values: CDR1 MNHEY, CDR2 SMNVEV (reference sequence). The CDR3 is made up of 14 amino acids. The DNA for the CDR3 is TGTGCCAGCAGAAAAACGGGACTAGCGAACGAGCAGTACTTC. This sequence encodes CASRKTGLANEQYF.

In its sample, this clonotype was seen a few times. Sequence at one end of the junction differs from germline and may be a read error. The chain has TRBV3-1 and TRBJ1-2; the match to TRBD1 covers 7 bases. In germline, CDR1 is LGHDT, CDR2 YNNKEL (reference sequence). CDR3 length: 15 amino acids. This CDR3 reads CASSQGIQGRYGYTF. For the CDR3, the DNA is TGTGCCAGCAGTCAAGGAATACAGGGGAGGTATGGCTACACCTTC.